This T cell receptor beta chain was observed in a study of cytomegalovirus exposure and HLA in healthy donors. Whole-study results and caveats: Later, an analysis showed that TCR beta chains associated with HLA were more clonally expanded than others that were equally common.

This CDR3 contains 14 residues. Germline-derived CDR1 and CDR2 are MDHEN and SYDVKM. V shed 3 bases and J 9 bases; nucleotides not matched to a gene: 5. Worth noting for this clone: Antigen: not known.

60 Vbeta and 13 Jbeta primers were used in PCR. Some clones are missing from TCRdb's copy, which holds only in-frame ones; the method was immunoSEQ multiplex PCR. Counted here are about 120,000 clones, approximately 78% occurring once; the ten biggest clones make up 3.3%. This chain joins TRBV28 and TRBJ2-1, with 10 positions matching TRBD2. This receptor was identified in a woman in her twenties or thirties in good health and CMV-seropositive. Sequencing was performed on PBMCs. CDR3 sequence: CASSFVVAGGEQFF. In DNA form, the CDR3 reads TGTGCCAGCAGTTTCGTTGTAGCGGGGGGTGAGCAGTTCTTC.